This passage covers 6 T cell receptor beta chains from one sample sequenced in a study of T cell responses to AZD1222 COVID-19 vaccine. The protocol was immunoSEQ multiplex PCR, while the TCRdb copy is restricted to in-frame clones and leaves out a portion. This table holds 75,000 to 100,000 clones, more than 80% found once. Sequenced here: peripheral blood, sampled on day 0 of AZD1222 vaccination. Receptor source: an adult in good health.

The rearrangement links TRBV7-8 to TRBJ2-7; D is perhaps TRBD1 or TRBD2 (6 bases each). The germline V gene encodes CDR1 SGHVS and CDR2 FQNEAQ. The CDR3 runs to 12 residues. Trimming pared 5 bases from V and 6 bases from J, leaving 11 bases between. The CDR3 loop reads CASSGRGAEQYF. In DNA form, the CDR3 reads TGTGCCAGCAGCGGTAGGGGGGCCGAGCAGTACTTC.

The V gene is TRBV7-9, the J gene TRBJ1-4, with TRBD1 matching over 11 bases. CDR1 is SEHNR and CDR2 is FQNEAQ in the germline V gene (reference sequence). CDR3 length: 14 residues. V was clipped by 3 bases and J by 10 bases; unmatched bases: 4. This chain's CDR3 is CASSFGTGGRKLFF. The CDR3 nucleotides read TGTGCCAGCAGCTTCGGGACAGGGGGTCGAAAACTGTTTTTT.

The rearrangement joins TRBV30 to TRBJ2-5, with D tentatively TRBD1 (6 bases). The V gene's germline CDR1 is GTSNPN and CDR2 SVGIG (reference sequence). The CDR3 runs to 22 residues. Trimming stripped 2 bases from V and 5 bases from J, with 39 bases between. CDR3 sequence reads: CAWSYRSPGGPGAVHGRETQYF. CDR3 sequence (DNA): TGTGCCTGGAGTTATCGGAGCCCTGGGGGCCCAGGGGCGGTCCACGGTAGGGAGACCCAGTACTTC.

The chain couples TRBV12-5 to TRBJ1-1, with 8 bases aligning to TRBD1. Germline V gene sequence: CDR1 LGHNT, CDR2 FRNRAP. The CDR3 is 17 residues long. With V trimmed by 2 bases and J by 6 bases, 14 bases remained unmatched. The CDR3 is CASGLILQGAWTAEAFF. In DNA form, the CDR3 reads TGTGCTAGTGGTTTGATTCTTCAGGGGGCGTGGACCGCTGAAGCTTTCTTT.

CDR3 amino acids: CASSQDGASGEQYF. CDR3 coding DNA: TGCGCCAGCAGCCAAGATGGGGCTTCCGGCGAGCAGTACTTC. The chain has TRBV4-3 and TRBJ2-7, with a tentative D call TRBD1 (5 bases). The CDR3 is 14 amino acids. Trimming shortened V by 0 bases and J by 6 bases, and 12 bases separated the two germline ends. From germline, CDR1 is LGHNA and CDR2 YSLEER.

The gene calls are TRBV2 and TRBJ1-2; D call uncertain. Germline CDR1 SNHLY, CDR2 FYNNEI. This CDR3 contains 12 residues. Trimming shortened V by 8 bases and J by 5 bases, and 12 bases separated the two germline ends. DNA for the CDR3: TGTGCCAGCGGGGAGGTTGCTTATGGCTACACCTTC. Translating it yields CASGEVAYGYTF.